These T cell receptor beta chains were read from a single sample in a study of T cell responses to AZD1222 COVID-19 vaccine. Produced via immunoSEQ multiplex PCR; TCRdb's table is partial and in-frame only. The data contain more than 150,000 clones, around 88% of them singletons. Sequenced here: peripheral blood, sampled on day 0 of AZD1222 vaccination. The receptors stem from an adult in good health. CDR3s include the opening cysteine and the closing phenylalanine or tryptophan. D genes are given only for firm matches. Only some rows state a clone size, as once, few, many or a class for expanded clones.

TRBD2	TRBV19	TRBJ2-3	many	CASSSSGGQVWDTQYF	TGTGCCAGTAGTTCTAGCGGGGGTCAGGTGTGGGATACGCAGTATTTT
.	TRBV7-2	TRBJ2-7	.	CASSNSYEQYF	TGTGCCAGCAGCAACTCCTACGAGCAGTACTTC
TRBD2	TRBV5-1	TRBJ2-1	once	CASGVTREISYNEQFF	TGCGCCAGCGGGGTTACGCGGGAGATCTCCTACAATGAGCAGTTCTTC
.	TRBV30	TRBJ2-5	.	CAWSPEAHPETQYF	TGTGCCTGGAGCCCGGAAGCACATCCAGAGACCCAGTACTTC
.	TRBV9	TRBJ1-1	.	CAGSQGPNTEAFF	TGTGCCGGATCACAGGGACCGAACACTGAAGCTTTCTTT
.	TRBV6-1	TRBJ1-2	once	CASSENPDGYYGYTF	TGTGCCAGCAGTGAAAATCCCGACGGTTACTATGGCTACACCTTC
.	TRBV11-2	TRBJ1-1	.	CASSLGQGKDAFF	TGTGCCAGCAGCTTAGGGCAGGGGAAAGACGCTTTCTTT
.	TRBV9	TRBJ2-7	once	CASSVTGLSYEQYF	TGTGCCAGCAGCGTCACGGGGCTCTCCTACGAGCAGTACTTC
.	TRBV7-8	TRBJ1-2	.	CASSLALPGSYYGYTF	TGTGCCAGCAGCTTAGCGTTGCCAGGGTCTTATTATGGCTACACCTTC
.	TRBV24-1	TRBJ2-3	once	CATSDFSDTQYF	TGTGCCACCAGTGACTTCTCAGATACGCAGTATTTT
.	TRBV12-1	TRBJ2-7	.	CASSFAGTNSYEQYF	TGTGCCAGCAGCTTTGCCGGGACAAACTCCTACGAGCAGTACTTC
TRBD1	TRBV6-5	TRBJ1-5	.	CASRDRENQPQHF	TGTGCCAGCAGGGACAGGGAAAATCAGCCCCAGCATTTT
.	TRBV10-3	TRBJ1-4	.	CAISPREANEKLFF	TGTGCCATCAGCCCTAGGGAGGCTAATGAAAAACTGTTTTTT
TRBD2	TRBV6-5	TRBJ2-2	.	CASRLLAPRTGELFF	TGTGCCAGCAGGTTACTAGCGCCTCGTACCGGGGAGCTGTTTTTT
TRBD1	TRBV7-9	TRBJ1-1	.	CASAGQGAAAFF	TGTGCTTCGGCGGGGCAGGGGGCCGCAGCTTTCTTT
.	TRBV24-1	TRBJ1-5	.	CATRKTQNSNQPQHF	TGTGCCACCAGAAAGACACAAAATAGCAATCAGCCCCAGCATTTT
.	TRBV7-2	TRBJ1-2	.	CASSPRADTTIGYTF	TGTGCCAGCAGCCCTAGGGCGGACACGACGATTGGCTACACCTTC
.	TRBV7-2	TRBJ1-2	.	CASSLKGGGGYTF	TGTGCCAGCAGCTTGAAGGGAGGTGGCGGCTACACCTTC
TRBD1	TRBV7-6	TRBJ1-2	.	CASSPTRGTGGNYGYTF	TGTGCCAGCAGTCCCACCCGCGGGACAGGAGGGAACTATGGCTACACCTTC
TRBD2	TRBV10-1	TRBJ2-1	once	CASSDRGRAGNEQFF	TGCGCCAGCAGTGACCGCGGGAGGGCCGGCAATGAGCAGTTCTTC
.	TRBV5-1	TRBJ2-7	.	CASSLGAGGQEEQYF	TGCGCCAGCAGCTTGGGGGCAGGGGGGCAAGAGGAGCAGTACTTC
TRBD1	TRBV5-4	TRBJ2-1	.	CASSLRTGNPGNEQFF	TGTGCCAGCAGTCTAAGGACAGGGAATCCTGGTAATGAGCAGTTCTTC
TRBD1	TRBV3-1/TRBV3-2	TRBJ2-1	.	CASSPDRGSYNEQFF	TGTGCCAGCAGCCCAGACAGGGGTAGCTACAATGAGCAGTTCTTC
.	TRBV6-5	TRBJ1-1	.	CASSPSRGTEAFF	TGTGCCAGCAGTCCCTCGCGGGGCACTGAAGCTTTCTTT
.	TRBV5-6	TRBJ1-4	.	CASSTGGRSGEKLFF	TGTGCCAGCAGCACCGGCGGGAGGTCCGGGGAAAAACTGTTTTTT
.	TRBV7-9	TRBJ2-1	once	CASSLVREFYNEQFF	TGTGCCAGCAGCTTAGTACGGGAGTTCTACAATGAGCAGTTCTTC
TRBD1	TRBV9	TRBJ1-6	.	CASSVGQGFNSYNSPLHF	TGTGCCAGCAGCGTGGGACAGGGCTTTAACTCCTATAATTCACCCCTCCACTTT